The 17 T cell receptor beta chains in this list originate from one sample, sequenced in a study of cytomegalovirus exposure and HLA in healthy donors. Libraries were prepared by immunoSEQ multiplex PCR; TCRdb keeps only in-frame clonotypes and omits some of them. The sample consists of more than 150,000 clones, more than 80% of them appearing once. Material for sequencing was PBMCs. These receptor sequences come from a man aged 18 to 35 in good health and CMV-seropositive.

The chain combines TRBV5-1 with TRBJ2-3; tentatively, D is TRBD2 (6 bases). The CDR3 extends over 17 amino acids. V dropped 1 base and J dropped 0 bases, with 15 bases sitting between them. Germline loops: CDR1 SGHRS, CDR2 YFSETQ. The CDR3 here is CASSLPDSGDSTDTQYF. The CDR3 DNA is TGCGCCAGCAGCTTGCCTGATAGCGGAGATAGCACAGATACGCAGTATTTT.

This chain links TRBV28 with TRBJ1-2; 10 nucleotides align to TRBD1. Germline values: CDR1 MDHEN, CDR2 SYDVKM. The J segment lost 7 bases and the V segment lost 4 bases, leaving 9 bases of the junction unmatched. This CDR3 contains 15 residues. Written as DNA, the CDR3 is TGTGCCAGCAGTTCCCCCTGGGACAGGGGTCCTGGCTACACCTTC. It specifies CASSSPWDRGPGYTF.

The J gene is TRBJ1-2, the V gene TRBV6-5; maybe TRBD1 (5 bases). The CDR3 is 13 amino acids. Trimming stripped 7 bases from V and 4 bases from J, with 13 bases between. Germline V gene lookup returns CDR1 MNHEY and CDR2 SVGAGI. Written as DNA, the CDR3 is TGTGCCAGCACAGAGCGGAGGGGCTATGGCTACACCTTC. Translating gives CASTERRGYGYTF.

The chain couples TRBV7-8 to TRBJ1-2; D is unclear. CDR1 SGHVS and CDR2 FQNEAQ come from the germline V gene. This CDR3 is built from 19 residues. V lost 3 bases, J lost 2 bases, and 25 bases lay in between. The CDR3 is CASSFHPSGYGGSNYGYTF. In DNA form, the CDR3 reads TGTGCCAGCAGCTTCCATCCGTCGGGATATGGAGGTAGCAACTATGGCTACACCTTC. The whole variable domain, filled in from reference TRBV7-8 and TRBJ1-2, reads GAGVSQSPRYKVAKRGQDVALRCDPISGHVSLFWYQQALGQGPEFLTYFQNEAQLDKSGLPSDRFFAERPEGSVSTLKIQRTQQEDSAVYLCASSFHPSGYGGSNYGYTFGSGTRLTVV.

This clone was picked up a small number of times. The chain has TRBV7-9 and TRBJ2-7; 8 positions match TRBD1. The ends lost 5 bases at V and 2 bases at J; junction bases unmatched: 5. Looked up from germline, CDR1 is SEHNR and CDR2 is FQNEAQ (reference sequence). The CDR3 covers 14 residues. CDR3 bases: TGTGCCAGCAGCCCCCGGGACAGGACCTACGAGCAGTACTTC. Its translation is CASSPRDRTYEQYF.

The rearrangement links TRBV30 to TRBJ1-1; D may be TRBD1 (5 bases). V lost 1 base and J 2 bases, leaving 17 bases between the germline ends. Germline CDR1 and CDR2: GTSNPN and SVGIG (reference sequence). CDR3 length: 16 amino acids. The CDR3 bases are TGTGCCTGGAGTGCCTCCCGTGGAGGGGCAAACACTGAAGCTTTCTTT. Protein: CAWSASRGGANTEAFF.

This sequence joins TRBV28 and TRBJ2-7; TRBD1 might be the D (5 bases). In germline, CDR1 is MDHEN, CDR2 SYDVKM. Between the trimmed V and J ends, which lost 6 bases and 0 bases, there was a span of 12 bases. The CDR3 extends over 14 amino acids. The CDR3: CASRGHSGSYEQYF. DNA for the CDR3: TGTGCCAGCAGGGGGCATTCGGGCTCCTACGAGCAGTACTTC.

This chain links TRBV11-2 with TRBJ2-1; D is perhaps TRBD2 (6 bases). V dropped 5 bases and J dropped 9 bases, with 20 bases sitting between them. The germline CDR1 and CDR2 sequences are SGHAT and FQNNGV. This CDR3 has 15 amino acids. CDR3 nucleotide sequence: TGTGCCAGCAGCCCCGGGACTGCTATAGTCGGTGAGCAGTTCTTC. It codes for CASSPGTAIVGEQFF.

This clone has only a few counts. For the CDR3, the DNA is TGCGCCAGCAGCTTGAGGGGGACTAGGTCAGATACGCAGTATTTT. The encoded protein is CASSLRGTRSDTQYF. The V and J genes are TRBV5-1 and TRBJ2-3, with 8 bases matching TRBD2. CDR3 length equals 15 residues. Losses at the gene ends were 1 base for V and 4 bases for J; bases not matched to a gene: 5. The germline CDR1 and CDR2 sequences are SGHRS and YFSETQ.

J is TRBJ2-7 and V is TRBV14, with 14 positions matching TRBD2. V lost 4 bases and J lost 9; bases outside the gene matches: 5. Germline CDR1 and CDR2: SGHDN and FVKESK. CDR3 length: 14 residues. The CDR3 DNA is TGTGCCAGCAGCCTGAGACTAGCGGGAGGGCCGCAGTACTTC. It yields the protein CASSLRLAGGPQYF.

This chain links TRBV5-6 with TRBJ2-5; D call uncertain. CDR3 length: 15 residues. V lost 4 bases, J lost 2 bases, and 15 bases lay in between. Germline CDR1 and CDR2: SGHDT and YYEEEE. The CDR3 nucleotides read TGTGCCAGCAGCCCCTACACCCTCGGGCAAGAGACCCAGTACTTC. Amino acids: CASSPYTLGQETQYF.

V is TRBV18 and J is TRBJ2-2; possible D gene TRBD2, 6 bases. V gave up 6 bases and J gave up 2 bases, with 10 bases separating them. Looked up from germline, CDR1 is KGHSH and CDR2 is LQKENI. The CDR3 contains 14 residues. The CDR3 nucleotides are TGTGCCAGCTCCGGGGACTTTAACACCGGGGAGCTGTTTTTT. It yields the protein CASSGDFNTGELFF.

The gene calls are TRBV4-1 and TRBJ2-7; TRBD1 is a possible D gene (6 bases). The CDR3 consists of 14 residues. V was shortened by 4 bases and J by 6 bases, with 16 bases between the two germline ends. Germline V gene sequence: CDR1 MGHRA, CDR2 YSYEKL. The CDR3 reads CASSPVGGPGEQYF. CDR3 coding DNA: TGCGCCAGCAGCCCCGTAGGGGGTCCTGGCGAGCAGTACTTC.

The chain couples TRBV5-1 to TRBJ2-5, with 7 bases aligning to TRBD2. J gave up 3 bases and V 0 bases, and 2 bases lay outside the gene matches. CDR3 length: 14 amino acids. The germline V gene has CDR1 SGHRS and CDR2 YFSETQ. The CDR3 region has the DNA TGCGCCAGCAGCTTGGAAGGGAGGGAAGAGACCCAGTACTTC. Its translation is CASSLEGREETQYF.

This chain joins TRBV4-3 and TRBJ1-4, with D hard to call. There are 14 residues in the CDR3. CDR1 and CDR2 from the germline V gene are LGHNA and YSLEER. Trimming took 0 bases from V and 7 from J, leaving 9 bases between them. The CDR3 here is CASSQDPPLEKLFF. The CDR3 nucleotides read TGCGCCAGCAGCCAAGATCCCCCCCTTGAAAAACTGTTTTTT.

The chain carries TRBV13 and TRBJ2-5; D might be TRBD2 (5 bases). V lost 5 bases and J lost 7, with 8 bases in between. This CDR3 has 11 amino acids. Germline CDR1 PRHDT, CDR2 FYEKMQ (reference sequence). For the CDR3, the DNA is TGTGCCAGCAGCCGCCGGGGGACCCAGTACTTC. It specifies CASSRRGTQYF. The entire variable domain, with the rest obtained from reference TRBV13 and TRBJ2-5, is as follows: AAGVIQSPRHLIKEKRETATLKCYPIPRHDTVYWYQQGPGQDPQFLISFYEKMQSDKGSIPDRFSAQQFSDYHSELNMSSLELGDSALYFCASSRRGTQYFGPGTRLLVL.

The V call is TRBV27, the J call TRBJ2-7; TRBD1 aligns across 9 bases. The CDR3 runs 16 residues. J was trimmed by 3 bases and V by 8 bases; bases with no gene match: 14. Germline V gene lookup returns CDR1 MNHEY and CDR2 SMNVEV (reference sequence). The CDR3 reads CASGRLRTGERYEQYF. CDR3 DNA: TGTGCCAGCGGCCGGCTTCGGACAGGGGAACGCTACGAGCAGTACTTC.